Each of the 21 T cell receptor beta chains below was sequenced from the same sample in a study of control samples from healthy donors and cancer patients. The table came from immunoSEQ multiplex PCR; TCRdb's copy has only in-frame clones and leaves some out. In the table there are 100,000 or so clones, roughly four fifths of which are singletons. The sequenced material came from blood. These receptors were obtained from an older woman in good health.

CDR3 in amino acids: CASSHKATDTQYF. CDR3 coding DNA: TGCGCCAGCAGCCACAAAGCCACCGATACGCAGTATTTT. The J gene is TRBJ2-3, the V gene TRBV5-1; D uncertain. Trimming shortened V by 4 bases and J by 6 bases, and 12 bases separated the two germline ends. The CDR3 is 13 residues long. Per germline, CDR1 SGHRS and CDR2 YFSETQ.

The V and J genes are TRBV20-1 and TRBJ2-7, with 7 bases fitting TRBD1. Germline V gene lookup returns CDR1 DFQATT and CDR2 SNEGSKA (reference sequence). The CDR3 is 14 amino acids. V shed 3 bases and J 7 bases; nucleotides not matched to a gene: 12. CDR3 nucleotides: TGCAGTGCTAGTGCCGGGACAGCACCCTCGGAGCAGTACTTC. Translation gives CSASAGTAPSEQYF.

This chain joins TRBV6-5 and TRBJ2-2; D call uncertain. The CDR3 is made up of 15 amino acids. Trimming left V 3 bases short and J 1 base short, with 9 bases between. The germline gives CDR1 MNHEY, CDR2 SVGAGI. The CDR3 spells CASSYAMRNTGELFF. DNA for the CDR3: TGTGCCAGCAGTTATGCTATGAGGAACACCGGGGAGCTGTTTTTT.

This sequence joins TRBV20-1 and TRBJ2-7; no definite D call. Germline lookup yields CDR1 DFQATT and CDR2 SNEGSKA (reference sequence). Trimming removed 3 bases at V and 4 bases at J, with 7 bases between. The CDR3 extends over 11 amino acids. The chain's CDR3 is CSASVEYEQYF. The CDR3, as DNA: TGCAGTGCTAGCGTAGAATACGAGCAGTACTTC.

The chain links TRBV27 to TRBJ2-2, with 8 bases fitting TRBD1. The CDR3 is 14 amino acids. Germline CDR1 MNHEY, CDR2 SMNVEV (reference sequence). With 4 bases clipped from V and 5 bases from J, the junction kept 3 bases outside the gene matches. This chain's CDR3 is CASSSYRGTGELFF. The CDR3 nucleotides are TGTGCCAGCAGTTCCTACAGGGGGACCGGGGAGCTGTTTTTT.

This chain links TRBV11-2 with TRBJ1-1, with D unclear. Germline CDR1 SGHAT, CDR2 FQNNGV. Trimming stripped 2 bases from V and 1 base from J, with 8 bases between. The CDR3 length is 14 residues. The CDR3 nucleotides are TGTGCCAGCAGCTTACTCGGAACGAACACTGAAGCTTTCTTT. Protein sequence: CASSLLGTNTEAFF. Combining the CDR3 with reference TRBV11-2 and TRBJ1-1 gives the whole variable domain EAGVAQSPRYKIIEKRQSVAFWCNPISGHATLYWYQQILGQGPKLLIQFQNNGVVDDSQLPKDRFSAERLKGVDSTLKIQPAKLEDSAVYLCASSLLGTNTEAFFGQGTRLTVV.

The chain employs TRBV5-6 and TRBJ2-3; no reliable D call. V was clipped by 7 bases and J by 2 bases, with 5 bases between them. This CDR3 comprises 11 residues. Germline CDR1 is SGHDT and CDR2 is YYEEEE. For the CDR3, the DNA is TGTGCCAGCGGGTTCACAGATACGCAGTATTTT. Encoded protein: CASGFTDTQYF.

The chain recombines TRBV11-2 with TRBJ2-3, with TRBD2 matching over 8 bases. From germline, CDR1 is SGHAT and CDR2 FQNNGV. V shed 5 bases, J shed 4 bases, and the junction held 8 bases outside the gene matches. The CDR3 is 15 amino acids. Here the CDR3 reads CASSVTAGDSDTQYF. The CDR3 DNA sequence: TGTGCCAGCAGCGTGACAGCGGGGGATTCAGATACGCAGTATTTT.

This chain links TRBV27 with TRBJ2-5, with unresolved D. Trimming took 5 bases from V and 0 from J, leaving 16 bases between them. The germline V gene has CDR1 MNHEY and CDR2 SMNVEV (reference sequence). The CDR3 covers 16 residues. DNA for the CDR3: TGTGCCAGCAGTCCTCGGACCTCTACGGACCAAGAGACCCAGTACTTC. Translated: CASSPRTSTDQETQYF.

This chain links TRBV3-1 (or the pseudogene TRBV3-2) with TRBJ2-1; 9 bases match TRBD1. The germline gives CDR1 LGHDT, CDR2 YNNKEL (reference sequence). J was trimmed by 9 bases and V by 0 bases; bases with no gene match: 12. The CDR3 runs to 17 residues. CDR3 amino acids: CASSQELGTGKRGEQFF. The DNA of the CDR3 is TGTGCCAGCAGCCAAGAACTTGGGACAGGGAAGCGCGGTGAGCAGTTCTTC.

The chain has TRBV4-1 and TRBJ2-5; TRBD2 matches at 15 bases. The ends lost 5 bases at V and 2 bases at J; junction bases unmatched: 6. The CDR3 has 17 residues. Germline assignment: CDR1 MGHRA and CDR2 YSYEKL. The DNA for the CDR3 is TGCGCCAGCAGCTTCGGACTAGCGGGAGGGATTCAAGAGACCCAGTACTTC. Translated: CASSFGLAGGIQETQYF.

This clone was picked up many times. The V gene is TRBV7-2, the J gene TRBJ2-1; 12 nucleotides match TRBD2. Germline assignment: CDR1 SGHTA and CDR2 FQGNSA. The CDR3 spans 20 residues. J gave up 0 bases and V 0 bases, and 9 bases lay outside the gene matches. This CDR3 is CASSLAPLAGGRFSYNEQFF. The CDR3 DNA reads TGTGCCAGCAGCTTAGCCCCCCTAGCGGGAGGGCGTTTCTCCTACAATGAGCAGTTCTTC. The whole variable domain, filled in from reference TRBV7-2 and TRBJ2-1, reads GAGVSQSPSNKVTEKGKDVELRCDPISGHTALYWYRQSLGQGLEFLIYFQGNSAPDKSGLPSDRFSAERTGGSVSTLTIQRTQQEDSAVYLCASSLAPLAGGRFSYNEQFFGPGTRLTVL.

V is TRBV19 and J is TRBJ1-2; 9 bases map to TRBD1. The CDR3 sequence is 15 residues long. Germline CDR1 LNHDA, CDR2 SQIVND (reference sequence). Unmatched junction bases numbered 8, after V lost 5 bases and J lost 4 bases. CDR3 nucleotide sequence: TGTGCCAGTAGTTTACAGGGGGCGGTCGGCTATGGCTACACCTTC. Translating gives CASSLQGAVGYGYTF.

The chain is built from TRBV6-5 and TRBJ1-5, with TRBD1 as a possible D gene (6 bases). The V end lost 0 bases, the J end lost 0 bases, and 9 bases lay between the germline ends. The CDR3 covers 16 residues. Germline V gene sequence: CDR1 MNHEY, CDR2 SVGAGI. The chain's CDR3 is CASSYSGDTSNQPQHF. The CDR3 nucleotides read TGTGCCAGCAGTTACTCGGGGGACACTAGCAATCAGCCCCAGCATTTT.

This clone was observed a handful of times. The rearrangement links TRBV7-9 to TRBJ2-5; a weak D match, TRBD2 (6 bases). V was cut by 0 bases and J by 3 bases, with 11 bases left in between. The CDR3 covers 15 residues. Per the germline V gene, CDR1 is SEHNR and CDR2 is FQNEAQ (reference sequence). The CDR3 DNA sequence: TGTGCCAGCAGCTTAGCCCCGGGACTTAAAGAGACCCAGTACTTC. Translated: CASSLAPGLKETQYF.

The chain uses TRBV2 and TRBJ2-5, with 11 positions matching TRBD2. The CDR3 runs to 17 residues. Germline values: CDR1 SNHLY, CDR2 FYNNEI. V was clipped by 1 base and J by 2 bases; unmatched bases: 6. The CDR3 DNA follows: TGTGCCAGCAGTGAAGGCCTACTAGCGGGGGTACAAGAGACCCAGTACTTC. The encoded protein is CASSEGLLAGVQETQYF.

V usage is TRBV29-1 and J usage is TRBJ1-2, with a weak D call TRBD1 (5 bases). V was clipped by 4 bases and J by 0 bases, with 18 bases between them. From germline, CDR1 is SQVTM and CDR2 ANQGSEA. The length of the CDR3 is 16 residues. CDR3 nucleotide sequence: TGCAGCGTTGGGGGCGGGAACACAGCTACTAACTATGGCTACACCTTC. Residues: CSVGGGNTATNYGYTF.

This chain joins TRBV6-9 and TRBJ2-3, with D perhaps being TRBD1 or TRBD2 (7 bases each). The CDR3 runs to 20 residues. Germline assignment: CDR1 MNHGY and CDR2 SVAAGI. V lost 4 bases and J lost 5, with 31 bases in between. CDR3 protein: CASSFIFHPRGRGSLDTQYF. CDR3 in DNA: TGTGCCAGCAGTTTTATATTTCACCCTAGGGGGCGCGGGAGTTTAGATACGCAGTATTTT.

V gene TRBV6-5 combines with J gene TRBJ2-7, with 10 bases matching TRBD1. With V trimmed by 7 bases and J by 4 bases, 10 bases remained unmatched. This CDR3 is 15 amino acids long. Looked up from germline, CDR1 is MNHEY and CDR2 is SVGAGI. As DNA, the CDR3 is TGTGCCAGCACCCGGGACAGGGGTCCCAATTACGAGCAGTACTTC. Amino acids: CASTRDRGPNYEQYF.

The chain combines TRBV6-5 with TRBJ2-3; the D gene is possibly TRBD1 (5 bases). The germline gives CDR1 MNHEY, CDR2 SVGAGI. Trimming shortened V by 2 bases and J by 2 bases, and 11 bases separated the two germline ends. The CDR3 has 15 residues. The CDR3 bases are TGTGCCAGCAGTTACGTAGGGGCGATCACAGATACGCAGTATTTT. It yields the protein CASSYVGAITDTQYF.

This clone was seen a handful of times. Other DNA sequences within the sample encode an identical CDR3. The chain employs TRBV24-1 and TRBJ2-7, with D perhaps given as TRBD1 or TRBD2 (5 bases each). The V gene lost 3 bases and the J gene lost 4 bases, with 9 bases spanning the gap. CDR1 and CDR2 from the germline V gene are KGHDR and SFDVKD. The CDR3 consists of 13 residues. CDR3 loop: CATSDGTRYEQYF. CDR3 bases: TGTGCCACCAGTGATGGGACGAGGTACGAGCAGTACTTC.